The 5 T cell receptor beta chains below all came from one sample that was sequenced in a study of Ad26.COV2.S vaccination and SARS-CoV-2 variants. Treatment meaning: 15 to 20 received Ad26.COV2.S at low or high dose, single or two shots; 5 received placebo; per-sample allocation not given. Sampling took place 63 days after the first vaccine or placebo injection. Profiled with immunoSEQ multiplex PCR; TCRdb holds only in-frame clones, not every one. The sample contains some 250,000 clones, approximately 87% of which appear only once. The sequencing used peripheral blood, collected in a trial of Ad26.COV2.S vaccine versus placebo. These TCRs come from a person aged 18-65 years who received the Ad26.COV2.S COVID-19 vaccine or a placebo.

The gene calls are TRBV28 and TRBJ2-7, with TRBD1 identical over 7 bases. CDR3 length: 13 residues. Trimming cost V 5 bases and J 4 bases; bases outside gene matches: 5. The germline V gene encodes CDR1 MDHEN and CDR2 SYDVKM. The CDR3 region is CASSPGQTYEQYF. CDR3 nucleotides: TGTGCCAGCAGTCCGGGACAGACATACGAGCAGTACTTC.

The CDR3 region has the DNA TGTGCCAGCTCACCGCTCAGACAGGGATGGACCGGGGAGCTGTTTTTT. It translates to CASSPLRQGWTGELFF. The chain couples TRBV18 to TRBJ2-2, with 7 bases matching TRBD1. The trim removed 3 bases at V and 5 bases at J, leaving 9 bases unmatched. CDR1 and CDR2 from the germline V gene are KGHSH and LQKENI. The CDR3 sequence is 16 residues long. Drawing the rest from reference TRBV18 and TRBJ2-2, the complete variable domain is NAGVMQNPRHLVRRRGQEARLRCSPMKGHSHVYWYRQLPEEGLKFMVYLQKENIIDESGMPKERFSAEFPKEGPSILRIQQVVRGDSAAYFCASSPLRQGWTGELFFGEGSRLTVL.

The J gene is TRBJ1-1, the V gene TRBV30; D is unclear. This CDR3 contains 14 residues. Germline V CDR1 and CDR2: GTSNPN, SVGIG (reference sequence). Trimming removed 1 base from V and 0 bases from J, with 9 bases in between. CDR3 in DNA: TGTGCCTGGAGTGGTCAAATAATGAACACTGAAGCTTTCTTT. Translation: CAWSGQIMNTEAFF.

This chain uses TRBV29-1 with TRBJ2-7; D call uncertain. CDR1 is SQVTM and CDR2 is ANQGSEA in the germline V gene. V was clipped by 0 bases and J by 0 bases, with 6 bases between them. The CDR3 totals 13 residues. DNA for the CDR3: TGCAGCGTTGAAGACGGAAACTCCTACGAGCAGTACTTC. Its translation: CSVEDGNSYEQYF.

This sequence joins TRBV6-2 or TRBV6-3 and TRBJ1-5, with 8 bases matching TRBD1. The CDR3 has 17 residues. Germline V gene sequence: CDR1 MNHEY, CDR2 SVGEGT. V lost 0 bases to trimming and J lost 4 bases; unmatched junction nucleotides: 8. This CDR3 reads CASSYSRQGRRNQPQHF. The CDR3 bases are TGTGCCAGCAGTTACTCGAGACAGGGGAGGCGGAATCAGCCCCAGCATTTT.